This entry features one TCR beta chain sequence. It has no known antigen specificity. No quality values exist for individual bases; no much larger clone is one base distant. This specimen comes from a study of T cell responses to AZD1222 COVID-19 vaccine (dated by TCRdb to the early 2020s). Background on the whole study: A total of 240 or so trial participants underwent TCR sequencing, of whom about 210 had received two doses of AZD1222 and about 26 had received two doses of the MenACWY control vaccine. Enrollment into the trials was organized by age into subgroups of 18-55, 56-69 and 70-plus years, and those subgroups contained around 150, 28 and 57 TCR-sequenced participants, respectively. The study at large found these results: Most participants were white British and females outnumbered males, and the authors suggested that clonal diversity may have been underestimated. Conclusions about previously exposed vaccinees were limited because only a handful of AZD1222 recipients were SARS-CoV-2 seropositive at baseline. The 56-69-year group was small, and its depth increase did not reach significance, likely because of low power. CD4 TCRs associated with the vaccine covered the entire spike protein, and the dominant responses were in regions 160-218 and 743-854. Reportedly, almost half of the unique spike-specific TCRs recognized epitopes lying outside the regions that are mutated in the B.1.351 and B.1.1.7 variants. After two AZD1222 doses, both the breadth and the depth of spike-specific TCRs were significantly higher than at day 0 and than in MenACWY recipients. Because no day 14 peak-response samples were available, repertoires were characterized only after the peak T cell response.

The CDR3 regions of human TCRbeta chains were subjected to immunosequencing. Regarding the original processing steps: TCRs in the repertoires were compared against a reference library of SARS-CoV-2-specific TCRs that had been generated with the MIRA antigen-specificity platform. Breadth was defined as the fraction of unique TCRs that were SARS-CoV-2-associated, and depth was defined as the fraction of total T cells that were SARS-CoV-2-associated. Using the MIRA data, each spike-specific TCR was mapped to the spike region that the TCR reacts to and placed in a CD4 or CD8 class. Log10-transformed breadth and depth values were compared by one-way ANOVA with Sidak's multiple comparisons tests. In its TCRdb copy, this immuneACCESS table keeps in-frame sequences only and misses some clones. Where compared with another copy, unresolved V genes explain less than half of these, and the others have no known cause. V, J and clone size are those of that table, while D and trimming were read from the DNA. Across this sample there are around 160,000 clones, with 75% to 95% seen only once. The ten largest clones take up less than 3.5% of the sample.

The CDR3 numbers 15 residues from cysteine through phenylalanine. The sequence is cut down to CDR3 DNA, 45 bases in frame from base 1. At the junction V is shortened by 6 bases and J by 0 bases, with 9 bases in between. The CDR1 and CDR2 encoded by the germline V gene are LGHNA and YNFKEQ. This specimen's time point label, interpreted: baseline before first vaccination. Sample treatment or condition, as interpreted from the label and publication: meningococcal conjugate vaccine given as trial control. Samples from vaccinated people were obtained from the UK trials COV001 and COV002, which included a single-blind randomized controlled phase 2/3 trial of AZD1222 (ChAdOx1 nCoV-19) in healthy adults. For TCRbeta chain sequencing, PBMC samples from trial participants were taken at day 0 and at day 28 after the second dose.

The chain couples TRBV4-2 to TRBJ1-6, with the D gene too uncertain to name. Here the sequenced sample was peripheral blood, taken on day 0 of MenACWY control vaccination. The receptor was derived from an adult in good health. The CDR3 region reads CASSLPSSYNSPLHF. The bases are TGTGCCAGCAGTCTTCCTAGCTCCTATAATTCACCCCTCCACTTT.